A selection of T cell receptor beta chains follows, all from one sample in a study of blood T cells in healthy people across ages. TCRdb used MiXCR to reprocess the 5' RACE reads, holding one entry per CDR3 protein. The data hold 750,000 to 1,000,000 distinct CDR3 sequences, with 25% to 35% observed a single time. Separately, the same data were catalogued under a study of T cells of mothers and their children.

Input material: blood. The receptors derive from a middle-aged woman in good health. CDR3s include the opening cysteine and the closing phenylalanine or tryptophan. The order of the fields is J gene, D gene, clone size, CDR3 length, V gene, CDR3 DNA, CDR3 protein. D genes are given only for firm matches. For some rows the clone size is stated as once, few or many, or as a class when expanded; others skip it.

J gene: TRBJ2-3; D gene: TRBD1; clone size: once; CDR3 length: 15; V gene: TRBV4-2; CDR3 DNA: TGTGCCTGCAGCCCTACAGGGACAGGGAAAGATACGCAGTATTTT; CDR3 protein: CACSPTGTGKDTQYF
J gene: TRBJ2-3; D gene: NA; clone size: NA; CDR3 length: 13; V gene: TRBV2; CDR3 DNA: TGTGCCAGTACGAAGGACGTCACAGATACGCAGTATTTT; CDR3 protein: CASTKDVTDTQYF
J gene: TRBJ2-3; D gene: NA; clone size: NA; CDR3 length: 12; V gene: TRBV20-1; CDR3 DNA: TGCACCGGCAGGGGAAGCACAGATACGCAGTATTTT; CDR3 protein: CTGRGSTDTQYF
J gene: TRBJ2-1; D gene: TRBD2; clone size: many; CDR3 length: 16; V gene: TRBV4-2; CDR3 DNA: TGTGCCAGCAGCCAAGGGACTAGCGGGGGGGCCAATGAGCAGTTCTTC; CDR3 protein: CASSQGTSGGANEQFF
J gene: TRBJ2-7; D gene: NA; clone size: many; CDR3 length: 17; V gene: TRBV4-1; CDR3 DNA: TGCGCCAGCAGCCAAGGTCATGCGTCACTTGGATCCTACGAGCAGTACTTC; CDR3 protein: CASSQGHASLGSYEQYF
J gene: TRBJ1-6; D gene: NA; clone size: NA; CDR3 length: 14; V gene: TRBV2; CDR3 DNA: TGTGCCAGCATGGAGGATATGGGTAATTCACCCCTCCACTTT; CDR3 protein: CASMEDMGNSPLHF
J gene: TRBJ1-2; D gene: NA; clone size: NA; CDR3 length: 14; V gene: TRBV5-1; CDR3 DNA: TGCGCCAGCAGCTGGGGAGGGGTCAGCTATGGCTACACCTTC; CDR3 protein: CASSWGGVSYGYTF
J gene: TRBJ1-6; D gene: NA; clone size: NA; CDR3 length: 14; V gene: TRBV18; CDR3 DNA: TGTGCCAGCCCACCAACGGGGGAAATGTCACCCCTCCACTTT; CDR3 protein: CASPPTGEMSPLHF
J gene: TRBJ1-2; D gene: NA; clone size: many; CDR3 length: 12; V gene: TRBV29-1; CDR3 DNA: TGCAGCGCCCGCAGGGGAAGCTATGGCTACACCTTC; CDR3 protein: CSARRGSYGYTF
J gene: TRBJ1-2; D gene: TRBD1; clone size: many; CDR3 length: 12; V gene: TRBV28; CDR3 DNA: TGTGCCAGCAGTGGGGACAGCTATGGCTACACCTTC; CDR3 protein: CASSGDSYGYTF
J gene: TRBJ2-3; D gene: TRBD1; clone size: NA; CDR3 length: 17; V gene: TRBV5-1; CDR3 DNA: TGCGCCAGCGTCGCGTGGCCGGGGACAGGGGAATCAGATACGCAGTATTTT; CDR3 protein: CASVAWPGTGESDTQYF
J gene: TRBJ2-7; D gene: TRBD1; clone size: NA; CDR3 length: 13; V gene: TRBV10-3; CDR3 DNA: TGTGCCATTCTTGACAGGGACTCCTACGAGCAGTACTTC; CDR3 protein: CAILDRDSYEQYF
J gene: TRBJ2-7; D gene: NA; clone size: NA; CDR3 length: 13; V gene: TRBV2; CDR3 DNA: TGTGCCAGCAACGAACCTTTCTCCTACGAGCAGTACTTC; CDR3 protein: CASNEPFSYEQYF
J gene: TRBJ1-2; D gene: NA; clone size: few; CDR3 length: 13; V gene: TRBV6-5; CDR3 DNA: TGTGCCAGCAGTATCGATTCGCTCTATGGCTACACCTTC; CDR3 protein: CASSIDSLYGYTF
J gene: TRBJ1-2; D gene: NA; clone size: NA; CDR3 length: 13; V gene: TRBV30; CDR3 DNA: TGTGCCTGGAATCCGCCTTTTAACTATGGCTACACCTTC; CDR3 protein: CAWNPPFNYGYTF
J gene: TRBJ2-7; D gene: NA; clone size: NA; CDR3 length: 14; V gene: TRBV7-2; CDR3 DNA: TGTGCCAGCAGCTTGGCTACAGGGTTTCGGGAGCAGTACTTC; CDR3 protein: CASSLATGFREQYF
J gene: TRBJ1-2; D gene: TRBD1; clone size: once; CDR3 length: 13; V gene: TRBV28; CDR3 DNA: TGTGCCACGGACAGGGGAAATATGGGTGGCTACACCTTC; CDR3 protein: CATDRGNMGGYTF
J gene: TRBJ1-6; D gene: NA; clone size: few; CDR3 length: 13; V gene: TRBV6-2/TRBV6-3; CDR3 DNA: TGTGCCAGCAGTTACAGGGCAGGGAGTACCCTCCACTTT; CDR3 protein: CASSYRAGSTLHF